The entry below describes one TCR beta chain. CDR3 length: 13 residues. Germline CDR1 GTSNPN, CDR2 SVGIG (reference sequence). V was shortened by 3 bases and J by 0 bases, with 9 bases between the two germline ends. Sequencing used immunoSEQ multiplex PCR; TCRdb keeps in-frame clones, though not all of them. The sample lists about 120,000 clones; over 75% were seen once. This entry is derived from a study of blood T cell repertoires in COVID-19. Overall study context: From T cells, B-cell-depleted T cells, or PBMCs came the material, which was cDNA or gDNA.

The J gene is TRBJ2-7, the V gene TRBV30, with D possibly being TRBD1 (6 bases). This TCR was sampled from a woman in her 70s with acute or convalescent COVID-19. The sample comprised peripheral blood. CDR3: CAWRGAYSYEQYF. As DNA, the CDR3 is TGTGCCTGGAGGGGGGCCTACTCCTACGAGCAGTACTTC. Full variable domain (rest looked up from reference TRBV30 and TRBJ2-7): SQTIHQWPATLVQPVGSPLSLECTVEGTSNPNLYWYRQAAGRGLQLLFYSVGIGQISSEVPQNLSASRPQDRQFILSSKKLLLSDSGFYLCAWRGAYSYEQYFGPGTRLTVT.